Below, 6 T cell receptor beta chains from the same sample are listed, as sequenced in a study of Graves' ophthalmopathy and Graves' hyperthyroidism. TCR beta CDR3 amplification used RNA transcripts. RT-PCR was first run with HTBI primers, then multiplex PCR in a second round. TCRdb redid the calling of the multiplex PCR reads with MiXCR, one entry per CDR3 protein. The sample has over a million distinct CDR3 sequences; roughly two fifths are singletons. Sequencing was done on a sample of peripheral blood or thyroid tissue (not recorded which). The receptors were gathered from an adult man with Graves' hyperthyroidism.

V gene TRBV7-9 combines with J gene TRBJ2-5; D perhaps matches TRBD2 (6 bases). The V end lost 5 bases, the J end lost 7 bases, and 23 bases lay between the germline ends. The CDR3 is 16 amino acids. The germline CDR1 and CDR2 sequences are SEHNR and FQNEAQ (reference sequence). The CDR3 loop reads CASSPTAGPAGGTQYF. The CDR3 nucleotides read TGTGCCAGCAGCCCGACCGCAGGGCCAGCGGGTGGGACCCAGTACTTC.

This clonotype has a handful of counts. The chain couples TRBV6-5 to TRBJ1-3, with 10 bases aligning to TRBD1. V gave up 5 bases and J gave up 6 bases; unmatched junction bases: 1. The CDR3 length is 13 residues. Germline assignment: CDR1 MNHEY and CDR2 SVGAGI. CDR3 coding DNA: TGTGCCAGCAGTAGACAGGGGGCAAACACCATATATTTT. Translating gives CASSRQGANTIYF.

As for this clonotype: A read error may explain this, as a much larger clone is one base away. The CDR3 sequence is CSTRGDKNTEAFF. For the CDR3, the DNA is TGCAGTACTAGAGGAGATAAGAACACTGAAGCTTTCTTT. The chain has TRBV20-1 and TRBJ1-1; the D is unclear. The CDR3 runs to 13 residues. CDR1 is DFQATT, CDR2 SNEGSKA, per germline (reference sequence).

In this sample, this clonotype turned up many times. DNA for the CDR3: TGTGCCAGCAGGTCAGGACAGTATAATTCACCCCTCCACTTT. Its protein is CASRSGQYNSPLHF. The chain links TRBV7-2 to TRBJ1-6; D perhaps matches TRBD1 (6 bases). In germline, CDR1 is SGHTA, CDR2 FQGNSA. This CDR3 has 14 amino acids. With 6 bases removed from V and 4 bases from J, the gap between germline ends came to 10 bases.

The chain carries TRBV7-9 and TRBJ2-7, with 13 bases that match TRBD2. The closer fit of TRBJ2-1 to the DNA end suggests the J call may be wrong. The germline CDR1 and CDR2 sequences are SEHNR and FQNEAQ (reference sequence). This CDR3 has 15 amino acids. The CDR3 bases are TGTGCCAGCGGACTAGCGGGAGTAGTTCGGAATGAGCAGTTCTTC. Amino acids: CASGLAGVVRNEQFF.

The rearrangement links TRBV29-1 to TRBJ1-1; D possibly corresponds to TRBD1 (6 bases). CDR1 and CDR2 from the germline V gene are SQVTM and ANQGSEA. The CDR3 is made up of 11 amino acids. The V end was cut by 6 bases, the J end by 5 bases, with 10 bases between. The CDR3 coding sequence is TGCAGCGTCTATACAGGGACTGAAGCTTTCTTT. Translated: CSVYTGTEAFF.